The 14 T cell receptor beta chains in this list originate from one sample, sequenced in a study of tumor and adjacent non-tumor tissue in lung cancer. The library came from three nested PCR rounds adapted from ARM-PCR protocols. TCRdb called the multiplex PCR reads again in MiXCR, with one record for every CDR3 protein. The sample includes more than 60,000 distinct CDR3 sequences, around 77% of them seen just once. RNA was extracted from bulk tissue without any cell sorting. Sequenced sample: lung tumor tissue. Receptors originate from a woman in her forties or fifties with non-small cell lung cancer.

The table lists this clonotype with a few counts. The conserved final phenylalanine or tryptophan is absent from the CDR3, which likely points to a read error. V and J are TRBV11-2 and TRBJ2-3; D perhaps matches TRBD1 (5 bases). CDR3 length: 15 residues. Germline assignment: CDR1 SGHAT and CDR2 FQNNGV. CDR3: CASSSKQDSTYTQYI. CDR3 nucleotide sequence: TGTGCCAGCAGCTCTAAACAGGATAGCACATATACGCAGTATATT.

The chain combines TRBV20-1 with TRBJ2-3, with D perhaps matching TRBD2 (5 bases). Germline lookup yields CDR1 DFQATT and CDR2 SNEGSKA (reference sequence). The CDR3 sequence is 16 residues long. V was shortened by 2 bases and J by 2 bases, with 17 bases between the two germline ends. The CDR3: CSARSPGLDVTDTQYF. In DNA form, the CDR3 reads TGCAGTGCTAGATCCCCAGGACTCGACGTCACAGATACGCAGTATTTT.

About this clonotype itself: The junction departs from germline at one end; a sequencing error may be responsible. The chain uses TRBV29-1 and TRBJ2-1; no firm D call. The CDR3 sequence is 12 residues long. In germline, CDR1 is SQVTM, CDR2 ANQGSEA. The chain's CDR3 is CSVPKTFNEKLF. The CDR3 DNA reads TGCAGCGTTCCTAAAACTTTCAATGAGAAGCTCTTC.

With respect to this clonotype: As the CDR3 is not closed by the conserved phenylalanine or tryptophan, this likely results from a read error. The V gene is TRBV11-2, the J gene TRBJ2-3; D is uncertain. This CDR3 is built from 13 residues. The germline V gene has CDR1 SGHAT and CDR2 FQNNGV. The CDR3 protein is CASSLITRDRQYY. The CDR3, as DNA: TGTGCCAGCAGCTTGATAACCCGAGATAGGCAGTATTAT.

About this clonotype: One end of the junction fails to match germline, which may point to a read error. This chain joins TRBV6-5 and TRBJ1-1; D call uncertain. Germline V gene lookup returns CDR1 MNHEY and CDR2 SVGAGI. This CDR3 spans 13 amino acids. In DNA form, the CDR3 reads TGTGCCAGCAGGAACCCCCGGGGTACTGAACCTTTCTTT. It codes for CASRNPRGTEPFF.

As to this clonotype: Relative to the germline gene, one junction end is altered; a read error may explain this. The gene calls are TRBV11-2 and TRBJ2-1; 11 bases agree with TRBD2. Germline V gives CDR1 SGHAT, CDR2 FQNNGV. The CDR3 sequence is 15 residues long. The CDR3 is CASSSEASGRTEQIF. In DNA, the CDR3 is TGTGCCAGCAGCTCAGAAGCTAGCGGGAGGACTGAGCAGATCTTC.

To note about this clonotype: One end of the junction varies from germline; a read error may be responsible. This rearrangement joins TRBV6-2 or TRBV6-3 to TRBJ2-4; 7 bases agree with TRBD1. The CDR3 extends over 14 amino acids. The V gene's germline CDR1 is MNHEY and CDR2 SVGEGT. CDR3 region: CASRNHGQEDIQYF. In DNA, the CDR3 is TGTGCCAGCAGAAACCATGGACAGGAGGACATCCAGTATTTC.

This clonotype was seen more than once but under ten times. This may arise from a read error, as a much more abundant clone is one base away. The V gene is TRBV28, the J gene TRBJ2-3; 7 bases map to TRBD1. V trimming: 5 bases; J trimming: 4 bases; junction bases outside the gene matches: 6. The germline CDR1 and CDR2 sequences are MDHEN and SYDVKM. There are 14 residues in the CDR3. The chain's CDR3 is CASSRTQGSDTQYF. The DNA of the CDR3 is TGTGCCAGCAGTCGCACACAGGGGTCAGATACGCAGTATTTT.

The chain joins TRBV5-1 to TRBJ2-7; D may be TRBD2 (6 bases). The germline CDR1 and CDR2 sequences are SGHRS and YFSETQ. This CDR3 is 18 amino acids long. V lost 0 bases to trimming and J lost 7 bases, with 26 bases between them. The CDR3 reads CASSLVGLPGVTLGEQYF. The CDR3 nucleotides are TGCGCCAGCAGCTTGGTCGGGCTACCGGGAGTAACATTAGGGGAGCAGTACTTC.

This chain joins TRBV29-1 and TRBJ1-5; possible D gene TRBD1, 5 bases. Trimming removed 4 bases at V and 4 bases at J, with 8 bases between. Germline CDR1 and CDR2: SQVTM and ANQGSEA. The CDR3 has 12 residues. CDR3 in DNA: TGCAGCGTTGGGCAGGGAAATCAGCCCCAGCATTTT. It translates to CSVGQGNQPQHF.

Ten or more counts support this clonotype. This chain joins TRBV5-1 and TRBJ2-7; the match to TRBD1 covers 8 bases. Trimming removed 4 bases from V and 3 bases from J; junction bases left unmatched: 6. Germline V CDR1 and CDR2: SGHRS, YFSETQ. The CDR3 consists of 14 residues. The CDR3 sequence is CASSTTGGNYEQYF. The CDR3 nucleotides read TGCGCCAGCAGCACAACAGGGGGGAACTACGAGCAGTACTTC.

In regard to this clonotype: Relative to the germline gene, one junction end is altered; a read error may explain this. V is TRBV6-6 and J is TRBJ2-3, with D unresolved. CDR3 length: 12 residues. Germline CDR1 reads MNHNY; CDR2 reads SVGAGI (reference sequence). CDR3 nucleotide sequence: TGTGCCAGCAGCCCGACTTCTGATATGCAGTATTTT. Amino acid sequence: CASSPTSDMQYF.

On this clonotype itself: Relative to the germline gene, one junction end is altered; a read error may explain this. The chain is built from TRBV12-3 or TRBV12-4 and TRBJ1-6; the D is unclear. This CDR3 has 14 residues. The CDR3 loop is CASIFDRGSSLLYF. For the CDR3, the DNA is TGTGCCAGCATTTTTGACCGGGGATCATCGCTCCTCTACTTT.

On this clonotype itself: A read error is possible here, since a much larger clone lies one base away. The chain has TRBV20-1 and TRBJ2-5, with TRBD1 identical over 10 bases. Germline V lookup: CDR1 DFQATT, CDR2 SNEGSKA (reference sequence). J lost 3 bases, V lost 6 bases, and 4 bases had no gene match. The CDR3 extends over 13 amino acids. Written as DNA, the CDR3 is TGCAGTGCCATGGGACAGGGGAAAGAGACCCAGTACTTC. Residues: CSAMGQGKETQYF.